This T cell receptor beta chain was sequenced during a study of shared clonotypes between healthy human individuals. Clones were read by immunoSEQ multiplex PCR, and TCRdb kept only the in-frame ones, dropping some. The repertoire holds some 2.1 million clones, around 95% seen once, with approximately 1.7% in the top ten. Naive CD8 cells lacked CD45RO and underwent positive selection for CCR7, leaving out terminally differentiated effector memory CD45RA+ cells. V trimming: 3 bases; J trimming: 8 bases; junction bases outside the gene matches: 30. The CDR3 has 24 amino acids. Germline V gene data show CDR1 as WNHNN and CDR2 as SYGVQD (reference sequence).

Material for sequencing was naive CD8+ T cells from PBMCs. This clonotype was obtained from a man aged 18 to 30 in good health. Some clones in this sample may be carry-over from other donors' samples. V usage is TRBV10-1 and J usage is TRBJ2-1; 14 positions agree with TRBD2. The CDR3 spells CASSDSHRGRMGLAGEVRWDEQFF. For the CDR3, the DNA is TGCGCCAGCAGTGATTCACACAGGGGGCGCATGGGACTAGCGGGAGAGGTGCGGTGGGATGAGCAGTTCTTC.